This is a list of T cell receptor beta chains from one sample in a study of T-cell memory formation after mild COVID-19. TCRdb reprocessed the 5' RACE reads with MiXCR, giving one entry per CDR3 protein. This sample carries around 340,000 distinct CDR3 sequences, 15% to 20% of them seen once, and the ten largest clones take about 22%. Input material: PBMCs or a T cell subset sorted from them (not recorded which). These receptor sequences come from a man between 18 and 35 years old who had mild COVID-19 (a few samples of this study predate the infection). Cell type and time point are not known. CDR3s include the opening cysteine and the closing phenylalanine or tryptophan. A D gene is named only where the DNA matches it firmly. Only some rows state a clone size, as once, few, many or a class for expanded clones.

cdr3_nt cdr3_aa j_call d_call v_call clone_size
TGCGCCAGCAGCCAACTGGGTGGAGGGGCCAATGAGCAGTTCTTC CASSQLGGGANEQFF TRBJ2-1 - TRBV4-1 few
TGTGCCAGCAGCTCTCTAGCGGGGAACCCTGCGGGGGAGCTGTTTTTT CASSSLAGNPAGELFF TRBJ2-2 TRBD2 TRBV7-3 -
TGTGCCAGCAGTTTGGGGACAGGGGGCTATCAGCCCCAGCATTTT CASSLGTGGYQPQHF TRBJ1-5 TRBD1 TRBV12-3/TRBV12-4 few
TGTGCCAGCAGTTTACGGGGGGGCAGTAATCAGCCCCAGCATTTT CASSLRGGSNQPQHF TRBJ1-5 - TRBV12-3/TRBV12-4 -
TGTGCCATCACCCGGGACACGGCCTACAATGAGCAGTTCTTC CAITRDTAYNEQFF TRBJ2-1 - TRBV10-3 many
TGTGCCAGCAGTCTCATGGGGCAATTGAACACCGGGGAGCTGTTTTTT CASSLMGQLNTGELFF TRBJ2-2 - TRBV9 -
TGCGCCAGCAGCCAAAGGGTAGGCCTAGGACAAGAGACCCAGTACTTC CASSQRVGLGQETQYF TRBJ2-5 - TRBV4-1 -
TGTGCCAGCAGCGTCGCTAGCGGGGGGCTAATTGGTAATGAGCAGTTCTTC CASSVASGGLIGNEQFF TRBJ2-1 TRBD2 TRBV9 -
TGTGCCAGCAAGGTGCCAAGGGAACAAGAGACCCAGTACTTC CASKVPREQETQYF TRBJ2-5 - TRBV6-2/TRBV6-3 -
TGTGCCAGCAGTTCGCAGGGACTAGCGGGGCCTTGGGAAACGCAGTATTTT CASSSQGLAGPWETQYF TRBJ2-3 TRBD2 TRBV27 -
TGTGCCAGCAGTAAGCTAGCGGGGGGGCTTACCCAAGAGACCCAGTACTTC CASSKLAGGLTQETQYF TRBJ2-5 TRBD2 TRBV27 few
TGTGCCAGCAGCCAAACAAGGGAGGCGGGGGGGCCGGGAAACATTCAGTACTTC CASSQTREAGGPGNIQYF TRBJ2-4 TRBD2 TRBV4-2 few
TGCGCCAGCAGCTTGGAGTGGGATTCTGAAGCTTTCTTT CASSLEWDSEAFF TRBJ1-1 - TRBV5-1 -
TGCGCCAGCAGCTTGGCGGCCGGAGCTTCGAACACTGAAGCTTTCTTT CASSLAAGASNTEAFF TRBJ1-1 - TRBV5-1 -
TGTGCCAGCACTTCGGGGGTCTCCTACGAGCAGTACTTC CASTSGVSYEQYF TRBJ2-7 - TRBV6-5 few
TGTGCCAGTAGTATAGCTGCCGGGGAGCTGTTTTTT CASSIAAGELFF TRBJ2-2 - TRBV19 -
TGCAGTGCTAGCCCCGTAGACTCCTACGAGCAGTACTTC CSASPVDSYEQYF TRBJ2-7 - TRBV20-1 -
TGCAGCGTTGAAAGGGTGGACTCCTACAATGAGCAGTTCTTC CSVERVDSYNEQFF TRBJ2-1 - TRBV29-1 -
TGTGCCACCAGTGAACCGTCGCCAGGCAACACCGGGGAGCTGTTTTTT CATSEPSPGNTGELFF TRBJ2-2 - TRBV24-1 -
TGCAGCGAAAAGACAGATACAGATACGCAGTATTTT CSEKTDTDTQYF TRBJ2-3 - TRBV29-1 few
TGCAGTGCTGCGACAGGGGTAAGCTCACCCCTCCACTTT CSAATGVSSPLHF TRBJ1-6 TRBD1 TRBV20-1 -
TGCGCCAGCGGCCCGGGACTCCAAGAGACCCAGTACTTC CASGPGLQETQYF TRBJ2-5 - TRBV5-1 few
TGTGCCAGCTCACCACCCGGCGGGGATGAAGCTTTCTTT CASSPPGGDEAFF TRBJ1-1 - TRBV18 -
TGTGCCAGCAGCTTACAGGCCGGACTCGCGGGCTACACCTTC CASSLQAGLAGYTF TRBJ1-2 - TRBV7-9 -
TGCGCCAGCAGAAGACAGGATCTCTCTGGAAACACCATATATTTT CASRRQDLSGNTIYF TRBJ1-3 - TRBV5-1 -
TGTGCCAGCGACGGAGGGGAAACTGAAGCTTTCTTT CASDGGETEAFF TRBJ1-1 - TRBV6-1 few
TGTGCCAGCAGCTTGCAGGGAGAATTCACAGATACGCAGTATTTT CASSLQGEFTDTQYF TRBJ2-3 - TRBV5-6 few
TGTGCCACCGCGCCGAGCAATCAGCCCCAGCATTTT CATAPSNQPQHF TRBJ1-5 - TRBV15 few
TGTGCCACCAGTGGGGGGTCCCCCACAGATACGCAGTATTTT CATSGGSPTDTQYF TRBJ2-3 - TRBV24-1 -
TGCGCCAGCAGGTTCCAGGGGGCGCGGTACAATGAGCAGTTCTTC CASRFQGARYNEQFF TRBJ2-1 TRBD1 TRBV5-1 few
TGTGCCAGCAGTGTACAGGGCTTCTACAATGAGCAGTTCTTC CASSVQGFYNEQFF TRBJ2-1 - TRBV7-3 once
TGCAGCGTTGATACTAGGGACCAAGAGACCCAGTACTTC CSVDTRDQETQYF TRBJ2-5 - TRBV29-1 -
TGCAGCGTTGAAGAGGGAGGACAAAATCAGCCCCAGCATTTT CSVEEGGQNQPQHF TRBJ1-5 - TRBV29-1 many
TGTGCCATCAGTGAAATGGGCGACTATGGCTACACCTTC CAISEMGDYGYTF TRBJ1-2 - TRBV10-3 few
TGTGCCAGCAGCCTTTCGGACAGTAGGGCTGAAGCTTTCTTT CASSLSDSRAEAFF TRBJ1-1 - TRBV3-1 few
TGTGCCAGCTGGCAGGGGAGTGAGACCCAGTACTTC CASWQGSETQYF TRBJ2-5 - TRBV6-5 few
TGTGCCAGCAGCTTGCAGACTAGCGGGGACCTTCGGGAGCAGTTCTTC CASSLQTSGDLREQFF TRBJ2-1 TRBD2 TRBV7-9 -
TGTGCCAGCAGCTTTAGAGACCAAGAGACCCAGTACTTC CASSFRDQETQYF TRBJ2-5 - TRBV7-3 -
TGTGCCAGCACCAGGGATAACACCGGGGAGCTGTTTTTT CASTRDNTGELFF TRBJ2-2 - TRBV7-8 few
TGTGCCAGCAGCTCGGGACAGGGGATAGAGACCCAGTACTTC CASSSGQGIETQYF TRBJ2-5 TRBD1 TRBV7-9 -
TGTGCCAGCAGCCCCCCCCAGGGGGGGAATGAGCAGTTCTTC CASSPPQGGNEQFF TRBJ2-1 - TRBV5-4 -
TGCGCCAGCAGCAAAGGGACAGGGCAAGAGACCCAGTACTTC CASSKGTGQETQYF TRBJ2-5 TRBD1 TRBV5-1 -
TGTGCCAGCAGCTTAGCTCCGAGCTCCTATAATTCACCCCTCCACTTT CASSLAPSSYNSPLHF TRBJ1-6 - TRBV7-6 -
TGTGCCAGCATTGGGAGCCCCAACTATGGCTACACCTTC CASIGSPNYGYTF TRBJ1-2 - TRBV6-5 many
TGCAGTGCTAGTCCCGCAGGGCACAATGAGCAGTTCTTC CSASPAGHNEQFF TRBJ2-1 - TRBV20-1 -
TGCGCCAGCAGCCCCATGTGGGGAGGTGGGGCCAACGTCCTGACTTTC CASSPMWGGGANVLTF TRBJ2-6 - TRBV5-1 few
TGTGCCAGCAGTTACTTACAGGGGAGACGCAATTCACCCCTCCACTTT CASSYLQGRRNSPLHF TRBJ1-6 TRBD1 TRBV6-5 few